These T cell receptor beta chains were read from a single sample in a study of shared T cell receptors in the human thymus. Using immunoSEQ multiplex PCR, the repertoire was profiled, and TCRdb retains in-frame clones only, with some absent. The sample yields 630,000 or so clones, 87% seen once. This sample was also put to use in a study of human thymus T cells.

Sequenced: thymocytes. Source of these receptors: a boy under two years old with a congenital heart defect. Both conserved end residues are part of each CDR3. D genes are given only for firm matches. The size of a clone is reported for some rows only, either as once, few or many, or as a class for expanded clones.

D: TRBD1
size: NA
length: 15
J: TRBJ1-2
V: TRBV7-2
CDR3: CASSFRGPKVVHYTF
DNA: TGTGCCAGCAGCTTCAGGGGGCCCAAAGTTGTGCACTACACCTTC

D: TRBD2
size: NA
length: 15
J: TRBJ2-1
V: TRBV5-1
CDR3: CASSLLGEGHNEQFF
DNA: TGCGCCAGCAGCCTTCTCGGGGAGGGTCACAATGAGCAGTTCTTC

D: NA
size: NA
length: 16
J: TRBJ1-1
V: TRBV19
CDR3: CASTPGGGRMNTEAFF
DNA: TGTGCCAGTACTCCCGGGGGCGGGAGAATGAACACTGAAGCTTTCTTT

D: TRBD2
size: once
length: 15
J: TRBJ2-2
V: TRBV28
CDR3: CASSLGREMSGELFF
DNA: TGTGCCAGCAGTTTGGGGCGGGAGATGTCCGGGGAGCTGTTTTTT

D: NA
size: NA
length: 16
J: TRBJ2-7
V: TRBV4-2
CDR3: CASSQGRQDKSYEQYF
DNA: TGTGCCAGCAGCCAGGGGAGACAGGACAAGTCCTACGAGCAGTACTTC

D: TRBD2
size: NA
length: 20
J: TRBJ2-3
V: TRBV10-2
CDR3: CASSESWTRLVWSSTDTQYF
DNA: TGCGCCAGCAGTGAGTCGTGGACTAGGTTGGTGTGGTCTAGCACAGATACGCAGTATTTT

D: TRBD1
size: NA
length: 13
J: TRBJ2-7
V: TRBV14
CDR3: CASDVQGAYEQYF
DNA: TGTGCCAGCGACGTACAGGGGGCCTACGAGCAGTACTTC

D: TRBD2
size: NA
length: 18
J: TRBJ2-3
V: TRBV9
CDR3: CASSVEGLTSGRTDTQYF
DNA: TGTGCCAGCAGCGTAGAAGGTCTGACTAGCGGGAGGACAGATACGCAGTATTTT

D: NA
size: NA
length: 16
J: TRBJ1-6
V: TRBV4-3
CDR3: CASSQSGLHYNSPLHF
DNA: TGCGCCAGCAGCCAATCAGGGTTACACTATAATTCCCCCCTCCACTTT

D: NA
size: NA
length: 13
J: TRBJ1-2
V: TRBV6-5
CDR3: CASSQIRGDGYTF
DNA: TGTGCCAGCAGCCAAATCAGGGGAGACGGCTACACCTTC

D: TRBD1
size: NA
length: 15
J: TRBJ1-3
V: TRBV19
CDR3: CASSRDRGSGNTIYF
DNA: TGTGCCAGTAGCCGGGACAGGGGCTCTGGAAACACCATATATTTT

D: TRBD1
size: NA
length: 16
J: TRBJ2-1
V: TRBV18
CDR3: CASSPEGWPGGNEQFF
DNA: TGTGCCAGCTCACCAGAAGGTTGGCCAGGGGGCAATGAGCAGTTCTTC

D: NA
size: NA
length: 16
J: TRBJ2-5
V: TRBV18
CDR3: CASSPPGADKQETQYF
DNA: TGTGCCAGCTCACCACCGGGGGCAGACAAGCAAGAGACCCAGTACTTC

D: TRBD2
size: NA
length: 17
J: TRBJ2-5
V: TRBV9
CDR3: CASSVAASGGRQETQYF
DNA: TGTGCCAGCAGCGTAGCTGCTAGCGGGGGCAGACAAGAGACCCAGTACTTC

D: TRBD1
size: NA
length: 15
J: TRBJ2-7
V: TRBV27
CDR3: CASSGTGDKDYEQYF
DNA: TGTGCCAGCAGTGGGACAGGGGATAAGGACTACGAGCAGTACTTC

D: NA
size: NA
length: 13
J: TRBJ1-1
V: TRBV29-1
CDR3: CSVSGTKNTEAFF
DNA: TGCAGCGTTTCCGGGACAAAGAACACTGAAGCTTTCTTT

D: TRBD1
size: NA
length: 15
J: TRBJ1-4
V: TRBV14
CDR3: CASSQGPGQYEKLFF
DNA: TGTGCCAGCAGCCAAGGGCCGGGACAGTACGAAAAACTGTTTTTT

D: NA
size: NA
length: 17
J: TRBJ2-7
V: TRBV27
CDR3: CASSLFPDRSNIYEQYF
DNA: TGTGCCAGCAGTTTATTTCCAGACAGATCCAACATCTACGAGCAGTACTTC

D: TRBD1
size: NA
length: 12
J: TRBJ1-2
V: TRBV30
CDR3: CAWSDRGHGYTF
DNA: TGTGCCTGGAGTGACAGGGGGCATGGCTACACCTTC

D: NA
size: NA
length: 13
J: TRBJ2-7
V: TRBV28
CDR3: CASSLGVSYEQYF
DNA: TGTGCCAGCAGTTTGGGCGTCTCCTACGAGCAGTACTTC

D: TRBD2
size: NA
length: 11
J: TRBJ2-1
V: TRBV12-5
CDR3: CASGRTSDEFF
DNA: TGTGCTAGTGGAAGGACTAGCGACGAGTTCTTC

D: NA
size: NA
length: 15
J: TRBJ1-4
V: TRBV5-5
CDR3: CASSRTGGGNEKLFF
DNA: TGTGCCAGCAGCAGAACAGGTGGGGGGAATGAAAAACTGTTTTTT

D: TRBD2
size: NA
length: 19
J: TRBJ2-5
V: TRBV30
CDR3: CAWRGGRGRARCRGATQYF
DNA: TGTGCCTGGAGGGGGGGACGGGGGAGGGCACGGTGTAGAGGAGCGACCCAGTACTTC

D: TRBD1
size: few
length: 18
J: TRBJ1-6
V: TRBV7-8
CDR3: CASSLGPRGQAYNSPLHF
DNA: TGTGCCAGCAGCTTAGGACCTAGGGGGCAGGCCTATAATTCACCCCTCCACTTT

D: TRBD2
size: few
length: 15
J: TRBJ2-1
V: TRBV4-1
CDR3: CASSQRGVSYNEQFF
DNA: TGCGCCAGCAGCCAACGGGGGGTCTCCTACAATGAGCAGTTCTTC

D: TRBD1
size: NA
length: 15
J: TRBJ2-7
V: TRBV18
CDR3: CASSHRTGFGGEQYF
DNA: TGTGCCAGCTCGCATAGGACAGGGTTTGGGGGCGAGCAGTACTTC

D: NA
size: NA
length: 11
J: TRBJ1-4
V: TRBV28
CDR3: CASTGNEKLFF
DNA: TGTGCCAGCACCGGGAATGAAAAACTGTTTTTT